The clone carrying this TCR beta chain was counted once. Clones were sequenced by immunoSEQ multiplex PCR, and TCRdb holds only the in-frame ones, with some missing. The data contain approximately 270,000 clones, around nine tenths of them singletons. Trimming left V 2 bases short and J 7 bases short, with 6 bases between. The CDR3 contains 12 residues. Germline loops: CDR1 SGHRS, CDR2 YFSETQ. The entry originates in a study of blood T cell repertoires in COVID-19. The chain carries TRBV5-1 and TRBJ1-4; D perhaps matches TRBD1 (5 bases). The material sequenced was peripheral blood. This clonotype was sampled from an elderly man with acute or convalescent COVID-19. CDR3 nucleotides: TGCGCCAGCAGCTTAACAGGTGAAAAACTGTTTTTT. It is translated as CASSLTGEKLFF.